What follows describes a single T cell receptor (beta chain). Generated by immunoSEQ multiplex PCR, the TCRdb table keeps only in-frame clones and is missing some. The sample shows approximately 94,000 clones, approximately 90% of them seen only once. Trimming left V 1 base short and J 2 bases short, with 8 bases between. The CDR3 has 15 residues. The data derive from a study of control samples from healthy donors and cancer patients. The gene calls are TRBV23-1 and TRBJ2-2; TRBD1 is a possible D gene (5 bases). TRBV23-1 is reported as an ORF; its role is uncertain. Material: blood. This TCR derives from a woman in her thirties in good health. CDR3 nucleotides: TGCGCCAGCAGTCAATACCAGGGCAACACCGGGGAGCTGTTTTTT. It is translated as CASSQYQGNTGELFF.